These T cell receptor beta chains were read from a single sample in a study of spatial heterogeneity in lung cancer. MiXCR, applied by TCRdb to the 5' RACE reads, yields one record per CDR3 protein. Among some 5,000 distinct CDR3 sequences listed, approximately 7.5% were seen once. Here the sequenced sample was lung tumor tissue, taken at surgery. Receptors originate from a female donor with early-stage non-small cell lung cancer. CDR3s include the opening cysteine and the closing phenylalanine or tryptophan. The D gene is left open where the match is weak. Some rows have no size entry. The others give once, few or many, or a class for an expanded clone.

TRBJ2-2	TRBV7-6	many	NA	CASSPYRSNTGELFF	TGTGCCAGCAGCCCTTACAGGTCGAACACCGGGGAGCTGTTTTTT
TRBJ2-3	TRBV3-1	NA	TRBD2	CASSQDEAGGPTDTQYF	TGTGCCAGCAGCCAAGATGAAGCGGGAGGACCGACAGATACGCAGTATTTT
TRBJ2-3	TRBV9	many	NA	CASSVGVFGETDTQYF	TGTGCCAGCAGCGTAGGGGTATTTGGGGAAACAGATACGCAGTATTTT
TRBJ2-7	TRBV5-4	medium-sized	NA	CASSNRGEQYF	TGTGCCAGCAGCAACAGAGGCGAGCAGTACTTC
TRBJ2-2	TRBV11-2	many	NA	CASSATNTGELFF	TGTGCCAGCAGCGCCACGAACACCGGGGAGCTGTTTTTT
TRBJ2-1	TRBV5-1	many	NA	CASSYWDGHDNEQFF	TGCGCCAGCAGCTATTGGGACGGACACGACAATGAGCAGTTCTTC
TRBJ2-3	TRBV7-2	many	NA	CASSLDISGADTQYF	TGTGCCAGCAGCTTAGACATCTCCGGGGCAGATACGCAGTATTTT
TRBJ1-1	TRBV28	many	NA	CASSPWDKGAFF	TGTGCCAGCAGTCCCTGGGACAAAGGAGCTTTCTTT
TRBJ2-7	TRBV6-2/TRBV6-3	NA	NA	CASSYPLASSYEQYF	TGTGCCAGCAGTTACCCCCTGGCAAGCTCCTACGAGCAGTACTTC
TRBJ2-5	TRBV20-1	many	TRBD2	CSADSGKETQYF	TGCAGTGCAGATAGCGGGAAAGAGACCCAGTACTTC
TRBJ1-3	TRBV7-2	many	NA	CASSLDWAGNTIYF	TGTGCCAGCAGCTTAGACTGGGCTGGAAACACCATATATTTT
TRBJ2-1	TRBV6-1	medium-sized	TRBD2	CASGLAGVYNEQFF	TGTGCCAGCGGACTAGCGGGAGTCTACAATGAGCAGTTCTTC
TRBJ2-3	TRBV20-1	medium-sized	NA	CSASTDTQYF	TGCAGTGCTAGCACAGATACGCAGTATTTT
TRBJ1-2	TRBV6-1	medium-sized	NA	CASSEGGIYGYTF	TGTGCCAGCAGTGAAGGGGGGATCTATGGCTACACCTTC
TRBJ1-1	TRBV11-2	many	NA	CASSPGGPGWAMNTEAFF	TGTGCCAGCAGCCCCGGAGGGCCCGGGTGGGCCATGAACACTGAAGCTTTCTTT
TRBJ2-1	TRBV19	many	NA	CASRRGGQAILEQFF	TGTGCCAGCCGAAGGGGAGGACAGGCCATTCTGGAGCAGTTCTTC
TRBJ2-3	TRBV5-4	medium-sized	NA	CASSGGQLTDTQYF	TGTGCCAGCAGCGGGGGACAACTCACAGATACGCAGTATTTT
TRBJ1-5	TRBV19	few	NA	CASSITSNQPQHF	TGTGCCAGTAGTATTACAAGCAATCAGCCCCAGCATTTT
TRBJ2-4	TRBV2	medium-sized	TRBD2	CASSGSLSSGDPRKNIQYF	TGTGCCAGCAGTGGGTCTTTGAGTAGCGGGGACCCTAGGAAAAACATTCAGTACTTC
TRBJ2-2	TRBV4-3	many	TRBD1	CASSLPQGAGELFF	TGCGCCAGCAGCCTACCTCAGGGGGCCGGGGAGCTGTTTTTT
TRBJ1-1	TRBV10-3	medium-sized	TRBD1	CAISESRGLGTEAFF	TGTGCCATCAGTGAGTCGAGGGGGCTTGGCACTGAAGCTTTCTTT
TRBJ2-1	TRBV7-2	many	NA	CASSLPGLDYNEQFF	TGTGCCAGCAGCTTACCAGGCCTCGATTACAATGAGCAGTTCTTC
TRBJ2-1	TRBV20-1	medium-sized	NA	CSAYGTDSYNEQFF	TGCAGTGCTTACGGGACGGACTCCTACAATGAGCAGTTCTTC